Shown below are 14 T cell receptor beta chains from a single sample sequenced in a study of neurological immune-mediated disorders. Stated time point: longitudinal time-point 1 (baseline). MiXCR was run by TCRdb on the 5' RACE reads, yielding one entry per CDR3 protein. The sample records tens of thousands of distinct CDR3 sequences, approximately 12% being singletons. What was sequenced was PBMCs. The receptors derive from a male donor with HTLV-1-associated myelopathy (HAM/TSP).

This clonotype was seen a handful of times. This chain uses TRBV20-1 with TRBJ1-5, with D possibly TRBD1 on 6 matching bases. This CDR3 is 15 amino acids long. V was cut by 8 bases and J by 1 base, with 18 bases left in between. Germline V gene sequence: CDR1 DFQATT, CDR2 SNEGSKA (reference sequence). The DNA for the CDR3 is TGCAGTACCAACCATGGGGGCGGGAGCAATCAGCCCCAGCATTTT. Translated, it gives CSTNHGGGSNQPQHF.

This clonotype was recorded at least ten times. This rearrangement joins TRBV5-1 to TRBJ1-2; no clear D gene. Trimming took off 0 bases at V and 7 bases at J, with 13 bases between the two ends. The CDR3 totals 14 residues. Per germline, CDR1 SGHRS and CDR2 YFSETQ. The CDR3 sequence is CASSLGQSSSGYTF. The CDR3, as DNA: TGCGCCAGCAGCTTGGGGCAGTCTTCAAGTGGCTACACCTTC.

This clonotype has at least ten counts. V and J are TRBV7-2 and TRBJ2-7; D is perhaps TRBD1 or TRBD2 (5 bases each). CDR3 length: 14 residues. V gave up 3 bases and J gave up 4 bases, with 13 bases separating them. Germline CDR1 SGHTA, CDR2 FQGNSA. The CDR3 DNA reads TGTGCCAGCAGCTTGGGGGACGCATTATACGAGCAGTACTTC. This sequence encodes CASSLGDALYEQYF.

This clonotype has at least ten counts. The CDR3 nucleotides are TGTGCCACCAGCCACAACAGGGGTTACCCCACAGATACGCAGTATTTT. Translation: CATSHNRGYPTDTQYF. The chain combines TRBV15 with TRBJ2-3, with 7 bases aligning to TRBD1. This CDR3 spans 16 amino acids. The germline CDR1 and CDR2 sequences are LNHNV and YYDKDF (reference sequence). J was trimmed by 2 bases and V by 5 bases; bases with no gene match: 10.

This clonotype was found many times. The gene calls are TRBV5-6 and TRBJ2-1; maybe TRBD1 (6 bases). The germline CDR1 and CDR2 sequences are SGHDT and YYEEEE. This CDR3 is 15 amino acids long. The V end lost 3 bases, the J end lost 4 bases, and 14 bases lay between the germline ends. As DNA, the CDR3 is TGTGCCAGCAGCTATGACAGGACTCCATACAATGAGCAGTTCTTC. Amino acid sequence: CASSYDRTPYNEQFF. The whole variable domain, filled in from reference TRBV5-6 and TRBJ2-1, reads DAGVTQSPTHLIKTRGQQVTLRCSPKSGHDTVSWYQQALGQGPQFIFQYYEEEERQRGNFPDRFSGHQFPNYSSELNVNALLLGDSALYLCASSYDRTPYNEQFFGPGTRLTVL.

This clonotype was recorded at least ten times. CDR3 sequence: CATSDRRTGDNQPQHF. In nucleotides, the CDR3 is TGTGCCACCAGTGATAGGAGGACAGGGGATAATCAGCCCCAGCATTTT. This chain uses TRBV24-1 with TRBJ1-5, with 9 nucleotides matching TRBD1. CDR1 is KGHDR, CDR2 SFDVKD, per germline. This CDR3 spans 16 amino acids. The V and J ends lost 3 bases and 4 bases, in that order; junction bases with no gene match: 6.

This clonotype was counted at least ten times. CDR3 amino acids: CASRTGGSYNSPLHF. The CDR3 region has the DNA TGTGCCAGCAGGACAGGAGGCTCCTATAATTCACCCCTCCACTTT. J is TRBJ1-6 and V is TRBV12-3 or TRBV12-4, with a weak D call TRBD1 (6 bases). The CDR3 has 15 amino acids. Trimming removed 6 bases from V and 0 bases from J, with 9 bases in between.

At least ten counts were recorded for this clonotype. The genes are TRBV5-1 and TRBJ2-7, with D possibly called TRBD1 or TRBD2 (5 bases each). The CDR3 has 15 amino acids. In germline, CDR1 is SGHRS, CDR2 YFSETQ. The ends were cut back, 6 bases at V and 3 bases at J, with 19 bases in the middle. As DNA, the CDR3 is TGCGCCAGCACCACCTCCTCCGGGACCCTCTACGAGCAGTACTTC. The encoded protein is CASTTSSGTLYEQYF.

This clonotype was seen at least ten times. CDR3 in amino acids: CASSADSSPLHF. The CDR3 nucleotides are TGTGCCAGCAGCGCAGACAGTTCACCCCTCCACTTT. The chain joins TRBV11-3 to TRBJ1-6; TRBD1 is a possible D gene (5 bases). Germline lookup yields CDR1 SGHNT and CDR2 YENEEA. The CDR3 has 12 residues. With 5 bases removed from V and 9 bases from J, the gap between germline ends came to 8 bases.

At least ten counts were recorded for this clonotype. The chain uses TRBV7-2 and TRBJ1-2, with 7 bases aligning to TRBD1. Trimming at V came to 2 bases and at J to 1 base, leaving 7 bases not matched to a gene. Germline-derived CDR1 and CDR2 are SGHTA and FQGNSA. CDR3 length: 16 amino acids. CDR3 DNA sequence: TGTGCCAGCAGCTTATCTCGGGACAGTCATAACTATGGCTACACCTTC. It yields the protein CASSLSRDSHNYGYTF.

This clonotype was recorded at least ten times. V and J are TRBV28 and TRBJ2-1, with 8 bases fitting TRBD1. Germline-derived CDR1 and CDR2 are MDHEN and SYDVKM. The CDR3 extends over 17 amino acids. V was clipped by 5 bases and J by 9 bases; unmatched bases: 18. CDR3 DNA sequence: TGTGCCAGCAGTCATGATCATGAGGGACAGGTGGAGGGTGAGCAGTTCTTC. This gives the protein CASSHDHEGQVEGEQFF.

This clonotype was counted a few times. The chain couples TRBV5-1 to TRBJ2-2; 8 nucleotides line up with TRBD2. CDR1 SGHRS and CDR2 YFSETQ come from the germline V gene. The junction had 6 bases not matched to a gene; V was cut back by 2 bases and J by 0 bases. The CDR3 extends over 17 amino acids. Written as DNA, the CDR3 is TGCGCCAGCAGCTTCGGAAGCGGGGGCCCGAACACCGGGGAGCTGTTTTTT. Translated: CASSFGSGGPNTGELFF.

This clonotype has a count of ten or more. The V gene is TRBV12-3 or TRBV12-4, the J gene TRBJ2-7; no clear D. Trimming shortened V by 2 bases and J by 1 base, and 9 bases separated the two germline ends. This CDR3 spans 14 amino acids. The CDR3 nucleotides are TGTGCCAGCAGTTTACAGGCAGCTTCCTACGAGCAGTACTTC. It is translated as CASSLQAASYEQYF.

This clonotype has ten or more counts. The chain is built from TRBV15 and TRBJ2-2; 8 bases fit TRBD1. The trim removed 1 base at V and 11 bases at J, leaving 9 bases unmatched. CDR1 LNHNV and CDR2 YYDKDF come from the germline V gene (reference sequence). The CDR3 runs to 15 residues. The CDR3 is CATSRAGQGPAELFF. The CDR3 DNA is TGTGCCACCAGCAGAGCTGGACAGGGTCCCGCCGAGCTGTTTTTT. Full variable domain (outside the CDR3, taken from reference TRBV15 and TRBJ2-2): DAMVIQNPRYQVTQFGKPVTLSCSQTLNHNVMYWYQQKSSQAPKLLFHYYDKDFNNEADTPDNFQSRRPNTSFCFLDIRSPGLGDTAMYLCATSRAGQGPAELFFGEGSRLTVL.